The source of this TCR beta chain is a study of Ad26.COV2.S vaccination and SARS-CoV-2 variants. About the study: Intramuscularly, Ad26.COV2.S was given either once or twice, 56 days apart. Study findings and constraints: Analytic work on TCR breadth and depth might have understated the full extent of total T cell responses.

The method was immunoSEQ multiplex PCR; TCRdb's version includes in-frame clones alone and lacks a portion of them. The sample shows around 420,000 clones, around nine tenths of them seen only once. J was trimmed by 7 bases and V by 6 bases; bases with no gene match: 7. The CDR3 runs 14 residues. Germline CDR1 MRHNA, CDR2 SNTAGT. As concerns this clone: Antigen specificity is unknown.

Treatment reported: approximately 18 received Ad26.COV2.S at low or high dose, single or two shots; 5 received placebo; per-sample allocation not given. At day 63 after the first vaccine or placebo injection, samples were drawn. It was Wuhan-strain SARS-CoV-2 spike that the Ad26 vaccine vector expressed. This specimen was peripheral blood, taken in a trial of Ad26.COV2.S vaccine versus placebo. This clonotype was obtained from a person between 18 and 65 years old who received the Ad26.COV2.S COVID-19 vaccine or a placebo. The chain links TRBV6-4 to TRBJ1-5; 9 nucleotides agree with TRBD1. The CDR3 here is CASRVTGGGQPQHF. The CDR3 DNA reads TGTGCCAGCAGGGTTACAGGGGGCGGGCAGCCCCAGCATTTT.